The present T cell receptor beta chain was sequenced within a study of T-cell reconstitution after alpha-beta-depleted transplantation in children. The ends were cut back, 4 bases at V and 2 bases at J, with 17 bases in the middle. This CDR3 region has 16 residues. Germline V gene lookup returns CDR1 SGHRS and CDR2 YFSETQ. Broader study findings: It was newly produced T cells that mostly accounted for T-cell counts and diversity one year after transplant. Surviving recipient T cells and thymic progenitors produced the high day-60 TCRbeta diversity seen in some patients. There were reportedly several hundred expanded graft clones from which alpha-beta T cells came about two months after transplant.

Unique molecular identifiers were incorporated when the TCRbeta library was constructed. Each CDR3 protein gets one entry after TCRdb re-called the PCR reads with MiXCR. The repertoire holds approximately 980,000 distinct CDR3 sequences, with roughly 29% as singletons. As for this clonotype: Its specificity is unknown.

V usage is TRBV5-1 and J usage is TRBJ2-3, with D perhaps TRBD1 or TRBD2 (6 bases each). This clonotype was sampled from a boy in the first two years of life who had a stem cell transplant for SCID, so the T cells may come from the graft donor. This sample comprised PBMCs, mostly from graft donor cells, obtained 360 days after TCRalphabeta/CD19-depleted stem cell transplant. The CDR3 here is CASSTRGRGPTDTQYF. For the CDR3, the DNA is TGCGCCAGCAGCACACGAGGCCGGGGGCCCACAGATACGCAGTATTTT.